This TCR beta chain was identified during a study of blood T cell repertoires in COVID-19. Recruitment covered about 26 US areas and drew participants whose ages spanned roughly 18 to 100 years. Method: immunoSEQ multiplex PCR; TCRdb's copy keeps in-frame clones and lacks some. The table records under 450,000 clones, about 89% of them present only once. The TCR comes from a woman in her forties who had been exposed to COVID-19. The sequencing input was PBMCs or T cells enriched from blood (not recorded which).

CDR3 region: CASSSLLAGRYNEQFF. CDR3 DNA sequence: TGTGCCAGCAGCTCCTTACTTGCCGGTCGTTACAATGAGCAGTTCTTC. The chain uses TRBV7-2 and TRBJ2-1; D uncertain. CDR3 length: 16 amino acids. With 4 bases removed from V and 4 bases from J, the gap between germline ends came to 17 bases. The germline V gene has CDR1 SGHTA and CDR2 FQGNSA.